This T cell receptor (beta chain) was obtained from a study of human T cells and chemical hapten exposure. Study at large: Alopecia areata, totalis or universalis affected patients who were mostly female. General study findings and limits: Alopecia affecting every donor means their immune response may not match healthy people's. Unchanged with DPC sensitization were TCRs above 1 in 1000 frequency.

This sample's time point: pre-sensitization, week 0. Treatment: therapeutic diphenylcyclopropenone sensitization with weekly scalp DPC. Investigators collected blood before applying each patch test. The CDR3 has 13 residues. Germline assignment: CDR1 MNHEY and CDR2 SVGAGI. V lost 7 bases and J lost 4; bases outside the gene matches: 4. Regarding this clonotype: What it recognizes is unknown.

TCRdb ran MiXCR on the RACE reads and lists one entry per CDR3 protein. The table has more than 75,000 distinct CDR3 sequences, around 9.6% seen once. The specimen comprised whole blood, sampled in connection with sensitization to the hapten diphenylcyclopropenone (DPC). The genes are TRBV6-5 and TRBJ1-5; 7 nucleotides align to TRBD1. This receptor was identified in a woman between 35 and 50 years old with alopecia areata. Some clones in this sample may be carry-over from other donors' samples. CDR3 sequence: CASKTGINQPQHF. The CDR3 DNA follows: TGTGCCAGCAAGACAGGGATTAATCAGCCCCAGCATTTT.